This TCR beta chain was identified during a study of blood T cell repertoires in COVID-19 (TCRdb year 2020). Looking at the study overall: Collaborator samples came from the United States, Italy and Spain and covered acute and convalescent phases of COVID-19. Where available, HLA class I and class II types were obtained from metadata supplied by the sample provider rather than from assay-based typing. Sample metadata almost always included a de-identified subject ID, COVID-19 status, age in years and sex. The repertoires were made available in a free public database intended to serve as a resource for research on the immune response to SARS-CoV-2. Samples came from the ongoing ImmuneRACE study (first 160 participants) plus 1,254 subjects from 6 global collaborators. Subjects who had been exposed to COVID-19, were actively infected with it, or had recovered from it provided the deeply sampled blood TCRbeta repertoires that made up the dataset. The material from the prospective study consisted of cDNA or gDNA derived from T cells, B-cell-depleted T cells, or PBMCs. The full study reports these points: How much clinical and demographic metadata was included differed by source and by participant, and the metadata was provided uncurated.

The collaborating institutions used their own protocols to collect whole blood in K2EDTA tubes. For TCRbeta analysis, collaborators shipped samples as frozen whole blood, isolated PBMCs, or DNA extracted from either of those sample types. The CDR1 and CDR2 encoded by the germline V gene (reference sequence) are GTSNPN and SVGIG. The cysteine opens and the phenylalanine closes a CDR3 of 16 amino acids. Of all the DNA, just the CDR3 is kept, 48 bases in frame from base 1. The trim is 5 bases for V and 11 bases for J, with a gap of 27 bases between the germline ends. Comments on this clone: Its antigen is currently not known. Nothing much larger sits one base from this clone, and base qualities are not available.

TCRbeta CDR3 regions were amplified from genomic DNA by means of the immunoSEQ Assay, a bias-controlled multiplex PCR. In the source study's methods: The number of nucleated cells in each sample was estimated from the amplification of reference gene primers within the assay. To quantify the absolute abundance of each unique TCRbeta CDR3 rearrangement, sequence reads were collapsed and filtered. For each sample, productive Simpson clonality was calculated as the square root of Simpson's diversity index over productive rearrangements. The clones in this table, taken by TCRdb from immuneACCESS, are in-frame only. Not every clone is retained; where verified, under half of the shortfall comes from an unresolved V gene, and the cause of the rest is unknown. Clone size and V and J calls were adopted from that table, with D and trimming inferred from the DNA. The sample profile shows approximately 120,000 clones; approximately 84% of them were found once. The top ten clonotypes cover 5.5% to 8.5% of the sample.

The sample was peripheral blood. This receptor was taken from a woman between 50 and 59 years old with acute or convalescent COVID-19. This sequence uses TRBV30 and TRBJ1-4; a confident D gene designation cannot be given. This receptor carries the CDR3 CAWGLRRGNKVVKLFF. Read as DNA, the sequence is TGTGCCTGGGGACTTCGTCGGGGAAACAAAGTGGTGAAACTGTTTTTT.